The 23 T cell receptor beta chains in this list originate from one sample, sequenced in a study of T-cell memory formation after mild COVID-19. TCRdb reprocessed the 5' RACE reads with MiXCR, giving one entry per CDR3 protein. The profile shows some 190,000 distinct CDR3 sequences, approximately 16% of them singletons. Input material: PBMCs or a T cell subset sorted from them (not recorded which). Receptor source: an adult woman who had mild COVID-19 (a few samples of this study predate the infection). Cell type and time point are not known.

The CDR3 is CASSVEDRVVYEQYF. The CDR3 DNA follows: TGTGCCAGCAGCGTAGAGGACAGGGTGGTCTACGAGCAGTACTTC. The chain couples TRBV9 to TRBJ2-7, with 8 bases aligning to TRBD1. CDR3 size: 15 residues. Germline V gene lookup returns CDR1 SGDLS and CDR2 YYNGEE. V shed 0 bases, J shed 3 bases, and the junction held 5 bases outside the gene matches.

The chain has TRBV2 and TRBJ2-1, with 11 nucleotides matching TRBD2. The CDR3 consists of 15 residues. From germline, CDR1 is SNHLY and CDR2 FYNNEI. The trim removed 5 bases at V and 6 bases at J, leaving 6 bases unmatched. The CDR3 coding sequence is TGTGCCAGCAGTATTAGCGGGAGGGCCGCCAATGAGCAGTTCTTC. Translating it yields CASSISGRAANEQFF.

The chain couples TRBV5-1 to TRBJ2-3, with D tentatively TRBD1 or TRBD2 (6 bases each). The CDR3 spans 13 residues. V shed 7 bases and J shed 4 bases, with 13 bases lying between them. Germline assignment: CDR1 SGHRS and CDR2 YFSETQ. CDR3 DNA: TGCGCCAGCGGGCCTCGGGGGCCAGATACGCAGTATTTT. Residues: CASGPRGPDTQYF. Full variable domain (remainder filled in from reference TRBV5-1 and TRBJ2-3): KAGVTQTPRYLIKTRGQQVTLSCSPISGHRSVSWYQQTPGQGLQFLFEYFSETQRNKGNFPGRFSGRQFSNSRSEMNVSTLELGDSALYLCASGPRGPDTQYFGPGTRLTVL.

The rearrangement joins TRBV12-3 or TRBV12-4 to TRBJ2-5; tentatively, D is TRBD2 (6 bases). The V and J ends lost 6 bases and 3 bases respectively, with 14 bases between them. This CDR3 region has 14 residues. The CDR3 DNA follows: TGTGCCAGCAGCCTGATGGGCGGGAAAGAGACCCAGTACTTC. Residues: CASSLMGGKETQYF.

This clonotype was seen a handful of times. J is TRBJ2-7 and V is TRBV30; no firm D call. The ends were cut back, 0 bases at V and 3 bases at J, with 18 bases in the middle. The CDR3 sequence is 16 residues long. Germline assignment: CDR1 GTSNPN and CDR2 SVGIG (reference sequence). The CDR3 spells CAWSVEGIRRGYEQYF. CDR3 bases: TGTGCCTGGAGTGTGGAAGGAATACGGAGAGGCTACGAGCAGTACTTC.

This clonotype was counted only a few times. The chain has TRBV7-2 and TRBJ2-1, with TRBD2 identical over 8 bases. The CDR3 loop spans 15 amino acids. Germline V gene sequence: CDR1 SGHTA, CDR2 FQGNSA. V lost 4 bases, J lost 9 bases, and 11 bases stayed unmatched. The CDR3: CASSSTGTRGFEQFF. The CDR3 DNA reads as TGTGCCAGCAGCTCCACCGGGACTAGGGGTTTTGAGCAGTTCTTC.

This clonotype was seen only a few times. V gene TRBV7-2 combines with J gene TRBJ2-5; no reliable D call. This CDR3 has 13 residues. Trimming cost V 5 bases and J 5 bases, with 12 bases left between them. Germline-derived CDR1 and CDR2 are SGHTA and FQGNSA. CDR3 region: CASSQRNGETQYF. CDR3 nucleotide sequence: TGTGCCAGCAGCCAAAGGAATGGGGAGACCCAGTACTTC.

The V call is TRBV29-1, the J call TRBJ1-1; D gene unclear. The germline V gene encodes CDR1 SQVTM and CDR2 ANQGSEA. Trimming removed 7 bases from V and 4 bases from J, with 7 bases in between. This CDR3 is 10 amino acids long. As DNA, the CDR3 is TGCAGCGGCCTCGGCACTGAAGCTTTCTTT. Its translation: CSGLGTEAFF.

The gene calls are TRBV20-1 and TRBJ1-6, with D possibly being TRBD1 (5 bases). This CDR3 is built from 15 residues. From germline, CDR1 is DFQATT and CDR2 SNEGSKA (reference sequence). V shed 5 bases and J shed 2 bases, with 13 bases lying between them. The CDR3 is CSAYPRGAYNSPLHF. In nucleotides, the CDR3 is TGCAGTGCTTATCCCCGGGGCGCCTATAATTCACCCCTCCACTTT.

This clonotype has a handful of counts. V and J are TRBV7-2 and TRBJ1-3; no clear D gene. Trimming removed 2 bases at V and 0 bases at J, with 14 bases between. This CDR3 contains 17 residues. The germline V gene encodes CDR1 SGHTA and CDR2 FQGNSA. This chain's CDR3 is CASSLTLVGSSGNTIYF. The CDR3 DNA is TGTGCCAGCAGCTTAACTCTTGTGGGGAGCTCTGGAAACACCATATATTTT.

CDR3 sequence reads: CASSLNEIPYEQYF. As DNA, the CDR3 is TGTGCCAGCAGCTTAAACGAGATCCCTTACGAGCAGTACTTC. The V and J genes are TRBV7-8 and TRBJ2-7; no definite D call. The CDR3 is 14 residues long. The germline V gene has CDR1 SGHVS and CDR2 FQNEAQ. Trimming stripped 2 bases from V and 4 bases from J, with 12 bases between.

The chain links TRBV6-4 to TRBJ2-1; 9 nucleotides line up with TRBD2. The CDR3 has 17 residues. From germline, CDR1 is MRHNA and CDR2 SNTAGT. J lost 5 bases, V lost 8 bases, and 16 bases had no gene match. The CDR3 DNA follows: TGTGCCAGCGCCCGTACGGAAGGACTAGCGATGAACAATGAGCAGTTCTTC. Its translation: CASARTEGLAMNNEQFF.

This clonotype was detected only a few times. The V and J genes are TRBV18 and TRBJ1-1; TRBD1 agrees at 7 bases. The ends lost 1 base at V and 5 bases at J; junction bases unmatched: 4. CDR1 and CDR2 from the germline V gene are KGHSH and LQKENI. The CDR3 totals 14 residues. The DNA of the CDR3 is TGTGCCAGCTCACCACGGGCAGGGGGAACTGAAGCTTTCTTT. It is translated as CASSPRAGGTEAFF. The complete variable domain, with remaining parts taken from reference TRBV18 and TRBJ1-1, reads NAGVMQNPRHLVRRRGQEARLRCSPMKGHSHVYWYRQLPEEGLKFMVYLQKENIIDESGMPKERFSAEFPKEGPSILRIQQVVRGDSAAYFCASSPRAGGTEAFFGQGTRLTVV.

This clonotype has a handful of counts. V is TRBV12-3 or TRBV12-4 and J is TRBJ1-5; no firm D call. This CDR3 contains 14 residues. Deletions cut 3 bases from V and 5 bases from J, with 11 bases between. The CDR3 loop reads CASSLRGLDQPQHF. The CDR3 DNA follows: TGTGCCAGCAGTTTGAGAGGGCTGGATCAGCCCCAGCATTTT.

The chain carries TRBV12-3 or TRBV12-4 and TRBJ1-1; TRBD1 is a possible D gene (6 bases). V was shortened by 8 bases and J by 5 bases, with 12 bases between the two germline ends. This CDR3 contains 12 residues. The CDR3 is CASSTGQTEAFF. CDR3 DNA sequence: TGTGCCAGCTCGACAGGACAGACTGAAGCTTTCTTT.

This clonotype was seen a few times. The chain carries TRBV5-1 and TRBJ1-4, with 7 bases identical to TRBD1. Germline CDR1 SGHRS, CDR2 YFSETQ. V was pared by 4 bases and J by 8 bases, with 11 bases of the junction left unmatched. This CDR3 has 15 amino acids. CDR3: CASSPDRSRGEKLFF. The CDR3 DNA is TGCGCCAGCAGCCCGGACAGGTCCCGGGGGGAAAAACTGTTTTTT.

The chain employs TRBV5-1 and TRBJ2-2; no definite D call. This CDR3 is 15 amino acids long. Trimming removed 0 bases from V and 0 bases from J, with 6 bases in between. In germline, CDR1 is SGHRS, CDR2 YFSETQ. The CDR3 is CASSLAVTNTGELFF. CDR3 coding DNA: TGCGCCAGCAGCTTGGCCGTGACGAACACCGGGGAGCTGTTTTTT.

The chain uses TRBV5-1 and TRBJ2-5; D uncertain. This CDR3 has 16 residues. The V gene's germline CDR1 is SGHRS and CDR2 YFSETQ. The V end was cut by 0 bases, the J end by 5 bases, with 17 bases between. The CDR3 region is CASSLGALGIPETQYF. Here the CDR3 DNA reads TGCGCCAGCAGCTTGGGGGCCCTAGGAATCCCGGAGACCCAGTACTTC.

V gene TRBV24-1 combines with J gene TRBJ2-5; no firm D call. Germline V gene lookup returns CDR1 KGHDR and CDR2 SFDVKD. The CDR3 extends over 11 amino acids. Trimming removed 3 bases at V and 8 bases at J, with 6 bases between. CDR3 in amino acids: CATSDATTQYF. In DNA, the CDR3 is TGTGCCACCAGTGATGCTACAACCCAGTACTTC.

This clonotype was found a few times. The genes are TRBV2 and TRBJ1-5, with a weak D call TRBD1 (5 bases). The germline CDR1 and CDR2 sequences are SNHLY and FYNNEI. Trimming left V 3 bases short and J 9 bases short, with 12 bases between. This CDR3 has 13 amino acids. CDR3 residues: CASSDNGGTPQHF. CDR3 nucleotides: TGTGCCAGCAGTGATAATGGGGGTACGCCCCAGCATTTT.

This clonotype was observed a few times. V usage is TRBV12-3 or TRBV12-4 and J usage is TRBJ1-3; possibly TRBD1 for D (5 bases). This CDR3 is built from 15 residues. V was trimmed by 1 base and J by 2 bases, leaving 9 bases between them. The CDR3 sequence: CASSLGGIPGNTIYF. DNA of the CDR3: TGTGCCAGCAGTTTAGGGGGGATACCTGGAAACACCATATATTTT.

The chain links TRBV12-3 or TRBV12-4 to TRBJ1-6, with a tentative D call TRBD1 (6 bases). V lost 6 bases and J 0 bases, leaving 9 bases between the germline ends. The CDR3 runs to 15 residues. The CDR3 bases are TGTGCCAGCAGGCAGGGGAGCTCCTATAATTCACCCCTCCACTTT. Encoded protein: CASRQGSSYNSPLHF.

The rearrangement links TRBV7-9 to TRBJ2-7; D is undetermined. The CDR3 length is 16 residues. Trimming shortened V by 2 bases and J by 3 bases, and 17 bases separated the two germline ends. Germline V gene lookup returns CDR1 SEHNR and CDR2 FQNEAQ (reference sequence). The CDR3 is CASSLPKGKPYYEQYF. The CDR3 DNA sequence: TGTGCCAGCAGCTTACCCAAGGGCAAACCCTACTACGAGCAGTACTTC.